A few counts support the clone carrying this T cell receptor (beta chain). No antigen is known for it. This sample stems from a study of T cells after yellow fever vaccination. Across the study: Some fractions had low cell numbers, and these were prepared with SMART-Seq v4 Ultra Low Input. The study's findings and limits: Subsequent booster samples again held most clones from primary vaccination (96% CD4, roughly 90% CD8).

5'RACE template switching generated TCR cDNA, adding a universal primer site and UMIs. TCRdb used MiXCR to reprocess the 5' RACE reads, holding one entry per CDR3 protein. Here the sample spans about 68,000 distinct CDR3 sequences, over 6% being singletons. CDR1 is MNHEY and CDR2 is SVGAGI in the germline V gene. This CDR3 spans 13 amino acids. Germline trimming cut 5 bases from V and 2 bases from J; bases unmatched to any gene: 3. This receptor was taken from a man between 18 and 29 years old who received the YFV17D yellow fever vaccine. Specimen: CD8+ T cells sorted from PBMCs, collected approximately 47 days after the first yellow fever vaccination. V gene TRBV6-5 combines with J gene TRBJ2-7, with 7 bases matching TRBD1. The CDR3 coding sequence is TGTGCCAGCAGTACAGGGGCTACCTACGAGCAGTACTTC. Translated: CASSTGATYEQYF.